The clone carrying this T cell receptor beta chain was seen more than once but under ten times. What it recognizes is unknown. Extraction of total RNA produced a minimum of 5 micrograms from each sample. The CDR3 runs to 15 residues. Deletions cut 5 bases from V and 1 base from J, with 15 bases between. Germline V gives CDR1 SEHNR, CDR2 FQNEAQ (reference sequence). The data were obtained in a study of blood T cells in healthy people across ages. Whole-study results and caveats: Significant beta diversity loss was already apparent by age approximately 40, declining roughly linearly. More naive CD4+ cells and higher diversity marked long-lived donors relative to aged donors.

Using a J-beta primer mix together with a sample-barcoded 5' primer, a second PCR was run for roughly 6 to 11 cycles. TCRdb recomputed calls from the 5' RACE reads with MiXCR, one row per CDR3 protein. In the table there are over a million distinct CDR3 sequences, 45% of which are singletons. The chain has TRBV7-9 and TRBJ2-7, with D maybe TRBD1 (6 bases). The TCR comes from an older woman in good health. The specimen was blood. CDR3 sequence reads: CASSPSQGPSYEQYF. The CDR3 DNA follows: TGTGCCAGCAGCCCATCACAGGGACCGTCCTACGAGCAGTACTTC.